One sample yielded the 7 T cell receptor beta chains listed below, sequenced in a study of cytomegalovirus exposure and HLA in healthy donors. The assay was immunoSEQ multiplex PCR, and TCRdb's table has in-frame clones only and misses some. The sample shows some 150,000 clones, just under 90% of them seen only once. The sequenced sample was PBMCs. Source of these receptors: a woman in her twenties or thirties in good health and CMV-seronegative.

The rearrangement joins TRBV7-6 to TRBJ2-2, with TRBD1 identical over 8 bases. In germline, CDR1 is SGHVS, CDR2 FNYEAQ. The CDR3 spans 14 residues. V trimming: 7 bases; J trimming: 6 bases; junction bases outside the gene matches: 7. CDR3 bases: TGTGCCAGCACCAGACAGGGGACCGCCGGGGAGCTGTTTTTT. Its protein product is CASTRQGTAGELFF.

The chain combines TRBV4-2 with TRBJ2-5; D not certain. Trimming took off 1 base at V and 2 bases at J, with 8 bases between the two ends. The CDR3 covers 14 residues. The germline gives CDR1 LGHNA, CDR2 YNFKEQ. In nucleotides, the CDR3 is TGTGCCAGCAGCCAAGGGGCCGGACAAGAGACCCAGTACTTC. This sequence encodes CASSQGAGQETQYF.

The chain couples TRBV5-4 to TRBJ2-1; 8 nucleotides line up with TRBD1. V was pared by 3 bases and J by 7 bases, with 3 bases of the junction left unmatched. The germline gives CDR1 SGHNT, CDR2 YYREEE (reference sequence). The CDR3 extends over 13 amino acids. As DNA, the CDR3 is TGTGCCAGCAGCTCGGGACAGGCAAATGAGCAGTTCTTC. The encoded protein is CASSSGQANEQFF.

The sample holds a few counts of this clone. The gene calls are TRBV9 and TRBJ1-2; D gene unclear. The germline V gene encodes CDR1 SGDLS and CDR2 YYNGEE. Trimming took 0 bases from V and 3 from J, leaving 12 bases between them. The CDR3 extends over 15 amino acids. CDR3 region: CASSVDPQFHYGYTF. CDR3 nucleotide sequence: TGTGCCAGCAGCGTAGATCCCCAATTCCACTATGGCTACACCTTC.

This chain links TRBV2 with TRBJ1-1, with a tentative D call TRBD1 (5 bases). The CDR3 sequence is 14 residues long. V was trimmed by 4 bases and J by 1 base, leaving 10 bases between them. Germline values: CDR1 SNHLY, CDR2 FYNNEI. The CDR3 nucleotides are TGTGCCAGCAGTGGCGGGGCCTCGAACACTGAAGCTTTCTTT. Amino acids: CASSGGASNTEAFF.

The CDR3 sequence: CASGSPGNTEAFF. The CDR3 DNA follows: TGTGCTAGTGGTTCCCCCGGGAACACTGAAGCTTTCTTT. J is TRBJ1-1 and V is TRBV12-5; D unclear. Germline CDR1 and CDR2: LGHNT and FRNRAP. The CDR3 has 13 residues. The V and J ends lost 4 bases and 1 base respectively, with 7 bases between them.

This chain joins TRBV14 and TRBJ1-3, with 7 positions matching TRBD1. This CDR3 has 14 residues. V trimming: 5 bases; J trimming: 4 bases; junction bases outside the gene matches: 5. In germline, CDR1 is SGHDN, CDR2 FVKESK. In DNA form, the CDR3 reads TGTGCCAGCAGCTCCCCGGGACAGGGAAACACCATATATTTT. Residues: CASSSPGQGNTIYF.